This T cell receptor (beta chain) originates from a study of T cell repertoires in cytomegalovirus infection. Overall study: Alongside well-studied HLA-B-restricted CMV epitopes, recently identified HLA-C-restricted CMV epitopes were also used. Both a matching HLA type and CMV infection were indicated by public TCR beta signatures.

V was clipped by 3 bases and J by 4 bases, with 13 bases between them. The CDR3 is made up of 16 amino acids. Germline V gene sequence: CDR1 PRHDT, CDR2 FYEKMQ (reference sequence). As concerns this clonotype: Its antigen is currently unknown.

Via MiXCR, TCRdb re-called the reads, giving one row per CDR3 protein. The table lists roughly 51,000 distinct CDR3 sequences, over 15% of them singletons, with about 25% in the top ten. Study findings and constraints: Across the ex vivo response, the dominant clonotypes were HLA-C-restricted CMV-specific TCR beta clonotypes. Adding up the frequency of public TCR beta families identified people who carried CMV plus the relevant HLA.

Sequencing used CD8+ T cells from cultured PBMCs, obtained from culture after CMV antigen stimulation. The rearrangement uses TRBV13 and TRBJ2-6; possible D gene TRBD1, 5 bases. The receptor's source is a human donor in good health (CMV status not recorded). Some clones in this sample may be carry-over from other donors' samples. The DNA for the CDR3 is TGTGCCAGCAGCTTCGTGCAAGGGGCCGGGGCCAACGTCCTGACTTTC. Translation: CASSFVQGAGANVLTF.